Shown below are 13 T cell receptor beta chains from a single sample sequenced in a study of beta chain features in type 1 diabetes. General study results and limits: In every one of the four CD4+ subsets, TCRB CDR3s were moderately but significantly shorter in Type 1 diabetes patients.

Isolated RNA was reverse transcribed in full, so expressed TCRB transcripts were sequenced. Sequencing was performed with immunoSEQ multiplex PCR; in TCRdb, only in-frame clones are kept and a portion is missing. The table includes fewer than 300,000 clones, roughly 22% detected once. No antigen has been identified for these receptors. The specimen sequenced was naive CD4+ T cells from blood. The source is a woman aged 40 to 50 with type 1 diabetes.

The V gene is TRBV6-6, the J gene TRBJ2-5; 8 positions agree with TRBD1. This CDR3 is built from 16 residues. The germline V gene encodes CDR1 MNHNY and CDR2 SVGAGI (reference sequence). Trimming cost V 6 bases and J 1 base; bases outside gene matches: 10. CDR3 protein: CASSAVDRVGQETQYF. In nucleotides, the CDR3 is TGTGCCAGCAGCGCTGTGGACAGGGTGGGCCAAGAGACCCAGTACTTC.

This clone was counted between two and nine times. The CDR3 region is CASSQGWDRNVYEQYF. The CDR3 bases are TGTGCCAGCAGCCAAGGATGGGACAGGAACGTTTACGAGCAGTACTTC. The gene calls are TRBV4-2 and TRBJ2-7, with 8 bases identical to TRBD1. V was clipped by 1 base and J by 4 bases; unmatched bases: 9. The CDR3 consists of 16 residues. CDR1 and CDR2 (germline): LGHNA, YNFKEQ.

This clone was seen a handful of times. This chain links TRBV5-6 with TRBJ2-7; weak D call: TRBD1 (5 bases). The CDR3 is 12 amino acids. The V gene lost 0 bases and the J gene lost 12 bases, with 13 bases spanning the gap. Germline V gene data show CDR1 as SGHDT and CDR2 as YYEEEE. CDR3: CASSLDGITGYF. The CDR3 DNA reads as TGTGCCAGCAGCTTGGACGGCATCACAGGGTACTTC.

This clone has only a few counts. The CDR3 DNA follows: TGCAGCGGTTTACAGGGGTTCTCCTACAATGAGCAGTTCTTC. As protein: CSGLQGFSYNEQFF. The chain uses TRBV29-1 and TRBJ2-1, with 7 positions matching TRBD1. Germline loops: CDR1 SQVTM, CDR2 ANQGSEA. The CDR3 runs to 14 residues. With 7 bases clipped from V and 0 bases from J, the junction kept 6 bases outside the gene matches.

This clone was detected a few times. The chain joins TRBV7-9 to TRBJ2-7; 8 bases are a match to TRBD1. The trim removed 5 bases at V and 5 bases at J, leaving 11 bases unmatched. There are 15 residues in the CDR3. Germline CDR1 and CDR2: SEHNR and FQNEAQ (reference sequence). The CDR3 nucleotides read TGTGCCAGCAGCCCGACGGACAGGGCCGGGGACGAGCAGTACTTC. This sequence encodes CASSPTDRAGDEQYF.

The gene calls are TRBV5-1 and TRBJ2-1; a possible D gene is TRBD2 (5 bases). CDR3 length: 15 residues. V was clipped by 4 bases and J by 7 bases, with 18 bases between them. Germline V gene lookup returns CDR1 SGHRS and CDR2 YFSETQ. The CDR3 spells CASSPTEARANEQFF. The CDR3 DNA follows: TGCGCCAGCAGCCCCACCGAGGCGAGGGCTAATGAGCAGTTCTTC. Complete variable domain (other parts from reference TRBV5-1 and TRBJ2-1): KAGVTQTPRYLIKTRGQQVTLSCSPISGHRSVSWYQQTPGQGLQFLFEYFSETQRNKGNFPGRFSGRQFSNSRSEMNVSTLELGDSALYLCASSPTEARANEQFFGPGTRLTVL.

The rearrangement joins TRBV5-1 to TRBJ2-7, with 8 bases that match TRBD2. V gave up 1 base and J gave up 5 bases; unmatched junction bases: 11. CDR3 length: 16 amino acids. Germline values: CDR1 SGHRS, CDR2 YFSETQ. The CDR3 loop is CASSLSGSGSTHEQYF. CDR3 DNA sequence: TGCGCCAGCAGCTTGAGCGGAAGCGGGAGTACCCACGAGCAGTACTTC.

V usage is TRBV13 and J usage is TRBJ2-1; TRBD2 is a possible D gene (6 bases). The CDR3 extends over 16 amino acids. Germline V CDR1 and CDR2: PRHDT, FYEKMQ (reference sequence). V was clipped by 2 bases and J by 3 bases, with 14 bases between them. CDR3 in DNA: TGTGCCAGCAGCTTAAGAAGGCAGGGAGGCTACAATGAGCAGTTCTTC. Its translation is CASSLRRQGGYNEQFF.

This clone was counted only a few times. V and J are TRBV18 and TRBJ2-1; 8 bases line up with TRBD1. Germline CDR1 reads KGHSH; CDR2 reads LQKENI. The V and J ends lost 3 bases and 7 bases, in that order; junction bases with no gene match: 2. The CDR3 is 13 amino acids. In DNA, the CDR3 is TGTGCCAGCTCACCGGGACAGGTAAATGAGCAGTTCTTC. As protein: CASSPGQVNEQFF.

In DNA, the CDR3 is TGTGCCAGCAGAAAGGGACAGGACAACTACGAGCAGTACTTC. This gives the protein CASRKGQDNYEQYF. V gene TRBV6-6 combines with J gene TRBJ2-7; TRBD1 matches at 8 bases. CDR1 and CDR2 (germline): MNHNY, SVGAGI (reference sequence). CDR3 size: 14 residues. J lost 3 bases, V lost 6 bases, and 7 bases had no gene match.

The sample holds a few counts of this clone. The chain uses TRBV7-9 and TRBJ2-5; 8 bases agree with TRBD1. The CDR3 sequence is 16 residues long. The germline gives CDR1 SEHNR, CDR2 FQNEAQ (reference sequence). The trim removed 5 bases at V and 7 bases at J, leaving 15 bases unmatched. CDR3 sequence: CASSPYGTGEGATQYF. As DNA, the CDR3 is TGTGCCAGCAGCCCCTACGGGACAGGCGAGGGTGCGACCCAGTACTTC.

This rearrangement joins TRBV18 to TRBJ2-3, with 7 bases aligning to TRBD1. Germline V lookup: CDR1 KGHSH, CDR2 LQKENI. This CDR3 spans 16 amino acids. The ends lost 3 bases at V and 4 bases at J; junction bases unmatched: 10. The CDR3 nucleotides read TGTGCCAGCTCACCTAAGGGTTGGCAGGGGGCAGATACGCAGTATTTT. It codes for CASSPKGWQGADTQYF.

This chain links TRBV7-9 with TRBJ2-5; TRBD2 agrees at 14 bases. With 3 bases clipped from V and 8 bases from J, the junction kept 5 bases outside the gene matches. CDR1 and CDR2 (germline): SEHNR, FQNEAQ (reference sequence). The CDR3 sequence is 15 residues long. CDR3 region: CASSFGTSGSLTQYF. The CDR3, as DNA: TGTGCCAGCAGCTTCGGGACTAGCGGGAGTCTAACCCAGTACTTC.